This TCR beta chain was identified in a study of blood T cells in healthy people across ages. Remarks on this clonotype: What it binds is unknown.

Study findings and constraints: Researchers deemed the diversity estimates from one million T cells underestimates.

Germline CDR1 reads DFQATT; CDR2 reads SNEGSKA (reference sequence). The CDR3 totals 17 residues. V lost 6 bases to trimming and J lost 5 bases; unmatched junction nucleotides: 12. A J-beta primer mix and a sample-barcoded 5' primer were used in a second PCR of roughly 6 to 11 cycles. TCRdb used MiXCR to reprocess the 5' RACE reads, holding one entry per CDR3 protein. The sample holds around 820,000 distinct CDR3 sequences, roughly 25% seen once. Each donor's blood draw was 8.5 to 10 milliliters of peripheral blood. These data were likewise used in another study, on T cells of mothers and their children. In that study: Thymic selection, a shaping force on TCR recombination output, acts similarly in related and unrelated pairs.

The sequenced material came from blood. The sequence came from a boy younger than 18 in good health. This sequence joins TRBV20-1 and TRBJ2-3; the match to TRBD2 covers 15 bases. The CDR3 coding sequence is TGCAGTGCATCAGGGTGGACTAGCGGGAGGGCCATAGATACGCAGTATTTT. It is translated as CSASGWTSGRAIDTQYF.